A selection of T cell receptor beta chains follows, all from one sample in a study of T-cell memory formation after mild COVID-19. TCRdb ran MiXCR on the 5' RACE reads and lists one entry per CDR3 protein. The sample lists under 250,000 distinct CDR3 sequences, roughly a tenth occurring once. The sequencing input was PBMCs or a T cell subset sorted from them (not recorded which). The receptors come from a man between 18 and 29 years old who had mild COVID-19 (a few samples of this study predate the infection). Cell type and time point are not known. Each CDR3 is given with its conserved first and last residue. A D gene is named only where the DNA matches it firmly. Only some rows state a clone size, as once, few, many or a class for expanded clones.

abundance | d_gene | j_gene | v_gene | CDR3aa | CDR3nt
few | . | TRBJ2-3 | TRBV5-1 | CASSLGPGLGTDTQYF | TGCGCCAGCAGCTTGGGACCCGGGCTAGGCACAGATACGCAGTATTTT
few | . | TRBJ1-5 | TRBV5-8 | CASSLGVTGSAQPQHF | TGTGCCAGCAGCTTGGGGGTGACAGGATCTGCTCAGCCCCAGCATTTT
few | . | TRBJ2-3 | TRBV2 | CASIRGPFAGTDTQYF | TGTGCCAGCATAAGGGGACCCTTTGCGGGCACAGATACGCAGTATTTT
few | . | TRBJ2-5 | TRBV28 | CASSLGLGYGAGEGTQYF | TGTGCCAGCAGTTTAGGTCTCGGTTACGGGGCGGGTGAGGGGACCCAGTACTTC
few | . | TRBJ1-4 | TRBV4-2 | CASSQIDAWGLLFF | TGTGCCAGCAGCCAGATTGACGCTTGGGGGTTGCTGTTTTTT
once | . | TRBJ2-2 | TRBV20-1 | CSARDPAGISGELFF | TGCAGTGCTAGAGATCCGGCAGGGATTTCCGGGGAGCTGTTTTTT
few | . | TRBJ1-1 | TRBV6-2/TRBV6-3 | CASNDEQGLNTEAFF | TGTGCCAGCAATGATGAACAGGGATTGAACACTGAAGCTTTCTTT
few | . | TRBJ1-5 | TRBV5-1 | CASSYMPDQPQHF | TGCGCCAGCAGCTACATGCCCGATCAGCCCCAGCATTTT
few | TRBD1 | TRBJ2-2 | TRBV5-1 | CASSPGQGAGELFF | TGCGCCAGCAGCCCCGGACAGGGTGCCGGGGAGCTGTTTTTT
. | TRBD2 | TRBJ2-3 | TRBV12-3/TRBV12-4 | CASSRLAGGTTDTQYF | TGTGCCAGCAGTCGACTAGCGGGGGGTACCACAGATACGCAGTATTTT
many | TRBD2 | TRBJ2-7 | TRBV20-1 | CSASPGTSASYEQYF | TGCAGTGCTTCCCCAGGGACTAGCGCATCCTACGAGCAGTACTTC
. | . | TRBJ1-1 | TRBV6-2/TRBV6-3 | CASSSGLTGTEAFF | TGTGCCAGCAGTTCAGGGCTGACGGGCACTGAAGCTTTCTTT
. | . | TRBJ1-4 | TRBV7-3 | CASSFVREKLFF | TGTGCCAGCAGCTTCGTAAGAGAAAAACTGTTTTTT
many | TRBD1 | TRBJ2-1 | TRBV5-1 | CASSPDRVREQFF | TGCGCCAGCAGCCCGGACAGGGTTCGGGAGCAGTTCTTC
many | . | TRBJ2-1 | TRBV12-3/TRBV12-4 | CASSPPGGYNEQFF | TGTGCCAGCAGTCCCCCTGGGGGGTACAATGAGCAGTTCTTC
. | TRBD1 | TRBJ2-4 | TRBV30 | CAWSLTGGKNIQYF | TGTGCCTGGAGTCTTACAGGGGGCAAAAACATTCAGTACTTC
few | TRBD1 | TRBJ1-2 | TRBV7-2 | CASSPTGVGYTF | TGTGCCAGCAGCCCTACAGGGGTTGGCTACACCTTC
few | . | TRBJ1-5 | TRBV2 | CASSPDGGQANQPQHF | TGTGCCAGCAGTCCCGATGGGGGCCAGGCGAATCAGCCCCAGCATTTT
many | . | TRBJ2-7 | TRBV7-2 | CASSLAGPNKQYF | TGTGCCAGCAGCTTAGCAGGCCCCAACAAGCAGTACTTC
few | . | TRBJ1-5 | TRBV12-3/TRBV12-4 | CASGTRTNQPQHF | TGTGCCAGCGGGACCCGAACGAATCAGCCCCAGCATTTT
few | . | TRBJ2-3 | TRBV20-1 | CSGGPSSTDTQYF | TGCAGTGGGGGGCCCTCTAGCACAGATACGCAGTATTTT
few | . | TRBJ1-1 | TRBV6-5 | CASSYTSRVGKDTEAFF | TGTGCCAGCAGTTACACCAGCCGGGTGGGGAAGGACACTGAAGCTTTCTTT
many | TRBD2 | TRBJ2-1 | TRBV3-1 | CASSPLPSGGYNEQFF | TGTGCCAGCAGCCCTCTGCCCAGCGGGGGCTACAATGAGCAGTTCTTC
few | . | TRBJ1-1 | TRBV7-9 | CASSRVGGGETEAFF | TGTGCCAGCAGCCGGGTCGGCGGAGGGGAGACTGAAGCTTTCTTT
few | . | TRBJ2-2 | TRBV11-1 | CASSLIKTTGELFF | TGTGCCAGCAGCTTAATTAAGACCACCGGGGAGCTGTTTTTT
few | . | TRBJ1-5 | TRBV28 | CASSTPGRGIDQPQHF | TGTGCCAGCAGTACTCCGGGACGGGGAATAGATCAGCCCCAGCATTTT
. | . | TRBJ1-3 | TRBV4-2 | CASSQDRWGKGNTIYF | TGTGCCAGCAGCCAAGATCGGTGGGGCAAAGGAAACACCATATATTTT
. | . | TRBJ2-2 | TRBV2 | CASKPLRSGNTGELFF | TGTGCCAGCAAGCCCCTTAGGTCAGGCAACACCGGGGAGCTGTTTTTT
. | . | TRBJ2-3 | TRBV7-2 | CASSQTRGATDTQYF | TGTGCCAGCAGCCAGACTAGAGGGGCGACAGATACGCAGTATTTT
. | TRBD1 | TRBJ1-2 | TRBV25-1 | CASSEDGDSIPTRGYTF | TGTGCCAGCAGTGAAGATGGGGACAGCATACCCACGAGGGGCTACACCTTC
. | TRBD1 | TRBJ2-2 | TRBV6-2/TRBV6-3 | CASREPQGAGELFF | TGTGCCAGCAGAGAACCACAGGGGGCCGGGGAGCTGTTTTTT
. | TRBD1 | TRBJ2-5 | TRBV18 | CASSPPGGPQETQYF | TGTGCCAGCTCACCACCAGGGGGCCCGCAAGAGACCCAGTACTTC